The 10 T cell receptor beta chains below were found in one sample sequenced in a study of blood T cell repertoires in COVID-19. This table comes from immunoSEQ multiplex PCR, and its TCRdb copy is limited to in-frame clones, with some not included. The sample lists about 670,000 clones, over 80% occurring once. The sample taken for sequencing was peripheral blood. The receptors derive from a woman aged 18-30 years with acute or convalescent COVID-19.

The rearrangement links TRBV6-2 or TRBV6-3 to TRBJ1-2; no firm D call. Germline lookup yields CDR1 MNHEY and CDR2 SVGEGT. The CDR3 is 12 amino acids. The V and J ends lost 5 bases and 8 bases respectively, with 12 bases between them. This CDR3 is CASSPSAEGYTF. CDR3 DNA: TGTGCCAGCAGTCCCTCCGCGGAAGGCTACACCTTC.

This clone was picked up one time. The rearrangement links TRBV19 to TRBJ1-2; TRBD1 agrees at 10 bases. Germline V gene data show CDR1 as LNHDA and CDR2 as SQIVND (reference sequence). Losses at the gene ends were 5 bases for V and 3 bases for J; bases not matched to a gene: 9. This CDR3 has 16 amino acids. For the CDR3, the DNA is TGTGCCAGTAGTGGGGGATCCGGGACAGGGGACTATGGCTACACCTTC. Protein sequence: CASSGGSGTGDYGYTF.

This chain links TRBV13 with TRBJ2-5; D ambiguous. This CDR3 has 11 residues. Germline lookup yields CDR1 PRHDT and CDR2 FYEKMQ (reference sequence). V lost 2 bases, J lost 5 bases, and 3 bases lay in between. The CDR3 coding sequence is TGTGCCAGCAGCTTACGGGAGACCCAGTACTTC. Its translation is CASSLRETQYF.

V and J are TRBV3-1 (or the pseudogene TRBV3-2) and TRBJ1-3; D possibly corresponds to TRBD1 (5 bases). Germline V lookup: CDR1 LGHDT, CDR2 YNNKEL (reference sequence). The V end was cut by 1 base, the J end by 5 bases, with 15 bases between. This CDR3 is 16 amino acids long. The CDR3 loop is CASSQGTNRVRNTIYF. The DNA of the CDR3 is TGTGCCAGCAGCCAAGGGACAAATAGGGTCCGAAACACCATATATTTT.

The chain recombines TRBV11-2 with TRBJ2-7; the match to TRBD2 covers 7 bases. Trimming at V came to 3 bases and at J to 0 bases, leaving 2 bases not matched to a gene. The CDR3 contains 14 residues. Per the germline V gene, CDR1 is SGHAT and CDR2 is FQNNGV. The CDR3 is CASSLERGSYEQYF. CDR3 DNA: TGTGCCAGCAGCTTGGAGCGGGGCTCCTACGAGCAGTACTTC.

The chain is built from TRBV7-2 and TRBJ2-2; D unresolved. Trimming removed 1 base from V and 7 bases from J, with 13 bases in between. Germline V CDR1 and CDR2: SGHTA, FQGNSA. The CDR3 is 15 amino acids. The CDR3 loop reads CASSLGGFDGGELFF. The CDR3 DNA reads as TGTGCCAGCAGCTTAGGCGGTTTCGACGGCGGGGAGCTGTTTTTT.

The chain is built from TRBV19 and TRBJ1-5; D gene ambiguous. V was pared by 7 bases and J by 3 bases, with 7 bases between. CDR1 is LNHDA, CDR2 SQIVND, per germline (reference sequence). The CDR3 runs 12 residues. The CDR3, as DNA: TGTGCCAGTAATCGGGACAATCAGCCCCAGCATTTT. Protein sequence: CASNRDNQPQHF.

This rearrangement joins TRBV27 to TRBJ1-4, with D tentatively TRBD1 (5 bases). Germline lookup yields CDR1 MNHEY and CDR2 SMNVEV (reference sequence). CDR3 length equals 13 residues. V was clipped by 3 bases and J by 5 bases, with 7 bases between them. CDR3 coding DNA: TGTGCCAGCAGTTTTGGGGCGAATGAAAAACTGTTTTTT. Translated: CASSFGANEKLFF.

This clone was counted a single time. The chain is built from TRBV7-2 and TRBJ2-4, with D unclear. Per the germline V gene, CDR1 is SGHTA and CDR2 is FQGNSA. V was cut by 1 base and J by 2 bases, with 9 bases left in between. The CDR3 is made up of 15 amino acids. CDR3 bases: TGTGCCAGCAGCTTAGAAACGGTCCCCAAAAACATTCAGTACTTC. Translation gives CASSLETVPKNIQYF.

The genes are TRBV4-3 and TRBJ2-1; TRBD1 agrees at 9 bases. The germline V gene encodes CDR1 LGHNA and CDR2 YSLEER. The CDR3 runs to 15 residues. Trimming at V came to 4 bases and at J to 7 bases, leaving 8 bases not matched to a gene. The CDR3 spells CASSPSTGGWNEQFF. The CDR3 nucleotides are TGCGCCAGCAGCCCTTCGACAGGGGGGTGGAATGAGCAGTTCTTC.